A selection of T cell receptor beta chains follows, all from one sample in a study of T-cell memory formation after mild COVID-19. TCRdb called the 5' RACE reads again in MiXCR, with one record for every CDR3 protein. The data hold roughly 340,000 distinct CDR3 sequences, with around a fifth observed a single time. Material for sequencing was PBMCs or a T cell subset sorted from them (not recorded which). These receptors originate from a man between 18 and 29 years old who had mild COVID-19 (a few samples of this study predate the infection). Cell type and time point are not known. CDR3s include the opening cysteine and the closing phenylalanine or tryptophan. The D gene is left open where the match is weak. Part of the rows lack a size; the others show once, few, many or a class for expanded clones.

size,D,V,J,CDR3,DNA
NA,TRBD2,TRBV28,TRBJ2-1,CASSEPVAGGRGEQFF,TGTGCCAGCAGTGAGCCCGTAGCGGGGGGGAGGGGTGAGCAGTTCTTC
NA,NA,TRBV12-3/TRBV12-4,TRBJ1-2,CASSSISVVQGHGYTF,TGTGCCAGCAGTTCCATTTCAGTGGTCCAGGGGCATGGCTACACCTTC
NA,NA,TRBV7-3,TRBJ2-1,CASSLRGAGGTYNEQFF,TGTGCCAGCAGCTTAAGAGGGGCCGGGGGGACATACAATGAGCAGTTCTTC
few,NA,TRBV20-1,TRBJ2-3,CSTTRGSSTDTQYF,TGCAGTACCACCCGCGGTTCAAGCACAGATACGCAGTATTTT
few,TRBD1,TRBV10-3,TRBJ2-3,CAISVTGVADTQYF,TGTGCCATCAGCGTGACAGGGGTGGCAGATACGCAGTATTTT
many,NA,TRBV18,TRBJ2-3,CASAISGRSDTQYF,TGTGCCAGCGCAATAAGCGGCCGCTCGGATACGCAGTATTTT
few,TRBD2,TRBV11-2,TRBJ2-3,CATTGLALADTQYF,TGTGCCACCACAGGACTAGCGCTGGCAGATACGCAGTATTTT
NA,TRBD1,TRBV7-6,TRBJ1-5,CASSLGPGQDVTQPQHF,TGTGCCAGCAGCTTAGGCCCGGGACAGGACGTTACACAGCCCCAGCATTTT
few,NA,TRBV20-1,TRBJ2-4,CSATSPADKNIQYF,TGCAGTGCCACCTCCCCAGCGGATAAAAACATTCAGTACTTC
many,NA,TRBV7-2,TRBJ2-5,CASSDSNQETQYF,TGTGCCAGCAGCGATTCAAACCAAGAGACCCAGTACTTC
NA,NA,TRBV20-1,TRBJ2-1,CSAPHGVYNEQFF,TGCAGTGCTCCACACGGGGTTTACAATGAGCAGTTCTTC
once,TRBD1,TRBV7-9,TRBJ1-4,CASSPPGQGVEKLFF,TGTGCCAGCAGCCCCCCGGGACAGGGGGTTGAAAAACTGTTTTTT
few,NA,TRBV5-6,TRBJ2-3,CASSLLRGSSTDTQYF,TGTGCCAGCAGCTTGTTGCGGGGCTCTAGCACAGATACGCAGTATTTT
few,TRBD1,TRBV3-1,TRBJ1-5,CASSQGTGGDQPQHF,TGTGCCAGCAGTCAAGGGACAGGGGGCGATCAGCCCCAGCATTTT
few,TRBD1,TRBV7-8,TRBJ2-2,CASSPGGYTGELFF,TGTGCCAGCAGCCCAGGGGGCTACACCGGGGAGCTGTTTTTT
NA,NA,TRBV10-3,TRBJ1-6,CAISEHPAERGNSPLHF,TGTGCCATCAGTGAGCACCCGGCAGAAAGGGGTAATTCACCCCTCCACTTT
few,NA,TRBV6-2/TRBV6-3,TRBJ1-1,CASSYSSGGTEAFF,TGTGCCAGCAGTTACTCATCGGGGGGGACTGAAGCTTTCTTT
NA,NA,TRBV7-3,TRBJ1-6,CASSLIGASNSPLHF,TGTGCCAGCAGCCTAATAGGGGCTAGTAATTCACCCCTCCACTTT
few,NA,TRBV5-1,TRBJ1-2,CASSLWSGYGYTF,TGCGCCAGCAGCTTGTGGTCAGGGTATGGCTACACCTTC
once,NA,TRBV4-1,TRBJ2-7,CASSPLIGVEQYF,TGCGCCAGCAGCCCCTTAATCGGGGTCGAGCAGTACTTC
NA,NA,TRBV3-1,TRBJ1-3,CASSQAAGFGGNTIYF,TGTGCCAGCAGCCAAGCCGCGGGGTTCGGTGGAAACACCATATATTTT
few,NA,TRBV13,TRBJ2-5,CASSLAVPTGGGETQYF,TGTGCCAGCAGCTTAGCCGTTCCGACAGGCGGGGGAGAGACCCAGTACTTC